The source of this T cell receptor beta chain is a study of Graves' ophthalmopathy and Graves' hyperthyroidism. Study-level results: Progression of ophthalmopathy was predicted by the model with roughly 65% sensitivity and around 72% specificity.

Amplified TCR beta CDR3 regions were obtained using RNA transcripts as template. First-round RT-PCR used HTBI primers; second-round multiplex PCR followed. From the multiplex PCR reads, TCRdb called clonotypes with MiXCR, one entry per CDR3 protein. The sample contains under 250,000 distinct CDR3 sequences, 20% to 25% of which appear only once. This clonotype appeared many times. Its antigen is not known. CDR3 length equals 15 residues. Germline CDR1 is MNHEY and CDR2 is SVGAGI. The J segment lost 4 bases and the V segment lost 4 bases, leaving 8 bases of the junction unmatched. The sequence derives from a woman between 50 and 59 years old with Graves' ophthalmopathy. V and J are TRBV6-5 and TRBJ2-5, with 8 bases aligning to TRBD2. Sequenced input: peripheral blood. CDR3 nucleotide sequence: TGTGCCAGCAGTTCACGGACTAGCCCGGGAGAGACCCAGTACTTC. Residues: CASSSRTSPGETQYF.